The 15 T cell receptor beta chains reported below all come from one sample, sequenced in a study of cytomegalovirus exposure and HLA in healthy donors. Repertoires were generated with immunoSEQ multiplex PCR, while TCRdb's copy carries only in-frame clones and drops some. The sample consists of under 80,000 clones, roughly 94% of them appearing once. Sequences were obtained from PBMCs. The receptors originated from a woman between 18 and 30 years old in good health and CMV-seropositive.

The chain employs TRBV7-3 and TRBJ2-4, with 8 positions matching TRBD2. With V trimmed by 5 bases and J by 3 bases, 0 bases remained unmatched. The CDR3 consists of 13 residues. Germline CDR1 and CDR2: SGHTA and FQGTGA. CDR3 region: CASSRGGKNIQYF. As DNA, the CDR3 is TGTGCCAGCAGCCGGGGGGGCAAAAACATTCAGTACTTC.

The genes are TRBV11-2 and TRBJ2-7; 16 nucleotides line up with TRBD2. CDR1 is SGHAT, CDR2 FQNNGV, per germline. CDR3 length equals 18 residues. Losses at the gene ends were 3 bases for V and 3 bases for J; bases not matched to a gene: 8. The CDR3: CASSFSRGTSGRVYEQYF. In nucleotides, the CDR3 is TGTGCCAGCAGCTTTAGTAGGGGGACTAGCGGGAGGGTCTACGAGCAGTACTTC.

A single count supports this clone. This rearrangement joins TRBV5-1 to TRBJ2-1; 10 bases fit TRBD2. Germline V gene sequence: CDR1 SGHRS, CDR2 YFSETQ. V shed 4 bases and J 7 bases; nucleotides not matched to a gene: 11. The CDR3 runs to 16 residues. DNA for the CDR3: TGCGCCAGCAGCGACAGAGCGGGGGGGATAAAAAATGAGCAGTTCTTC. Protein product: CASSDRAGGIKNEQFF.

The gene calls are TRBV7-3 and TRBJ2-7, with a tentative D call TRBD1 (6 bases). V was pared by 1 base and J by 2 bases, with 9 bases between. CDR1 SGHTA and CDR2 FQGTGA come from the germline V gene. This CDR3 has 14 amino acids. CDR3 protein: CASSLNPGAYEQYF. Here the CDR3 DNA reads TGTGCCAGCAGCTTAAATCCAGGGGCCTACGAGCAGTACTTC. The variable domain in full, with the rest retrieved from reference TRBV7-3 and TRBJ2-7, is GAGVSQTPSNKVTEKGKYVELRCDPISGHTALYWYRQSLGQGPEFLIYFQGTGAADDSGLPNDRFFAVRPEGSVSTLKIQRTERGDSAVYLCASSLNPGAYEQYFGPGTRLTVT.

In its sample, this clone was seen once. The chain carries TRBV6-6 and TRBJ1-2, with D possibly being TRBD1 (5 bases). The CDR3 runs 14 residues. CDR1 and CDR2 (germline): MNHNY, SVGAGI (reference sequence). With 2 bases removed from V and 1 base from J, the gap between germline ends came to 8 bases. Here the CDR3 DNA reads TGTGCCAGCAGTTACCGACAGATTAACTATGGCTACACCTTC. Residues: CASSYRQINYGYTF.

This sequence joins TRBV4-3 and TRBJ1-5; the D is unclear. With 0 bases removed from V and 9 bases from J, the gap between germline ends came to 6 bases. The CDR3 runs to 12 residues. CDR1 LGHNA and CDR2 YSLEER come from the germline V gene. The CDR3 DNA sequence: TGCGCCAGCAGCCAAGATAAGCGGCCCCAGCATTTT. Translation: CASSQDKRPQHF.

This chain links TRBV18 with TRBJ1-2; a possible D gene is TRBD1 (6 bases). V was trimmed by 2 bases and J by 4 bases, leaving 14 bases between them. Germline CDR1 is KGHSH and CDR2 is LQKENI. This CDR3 is 15 amino acids long. CDR3 DNA sequence: TGTGCCAGCTCACCATTGGACAAAGGGGGCTATGGCTACACCTTC. As protein: CASSPLDKGGYGYTF.

This chain's CDR3 is CASSPWTSGRSNEQFF. The CDR3 coding sequence is TGTGCCAGCAGCCCATGGACTAGCGGGAGGTCCAATGAGCAGTTCTTC. The rearrangement uses TRBV11-2 and TRBJ2-1; TRBD2 matches at 14 bases. With V trimmed by 5 bases and J by 6 bases, 6 bases remained unmatched. The CDR3 consists of 16 residues. Germline CDR1 is SGHAT and CDR2 is FQNNGV.

This chain joins TRBV7-6 and TRBJ2-5, with 8 bases lining up with TRBD1. This CDR3 has 17 amino acids. The germline gives CDR1 SGHVS, CDR2 FNYEAQ. After removal of 4 bases from V and 5 bases from J, the junction contained 15 bases not matched to a gene. In DNA form, the CDR3 reads TGTGCCAGCAGCTCCGCACCCCAACAGGGGGGTGAGGAGACCCAGTACTTC. Translation: CASSSAPQQGGEETQYF.

The rearrangement joins TRBV13 to TRBJ1-4; tentatively, D is TRBD1 (5 bases). From germline, CDR1 is PRHDT and CDR2 FYEKMQ (reference sequence). V dropped 0 bases and J dropped 10 bases, with 12 bases sitting between them. There are 14 residues in the CDR3. The CDR3 sequence: CASSLGQGTRKLFF. The CDR3 DNA follows: TGTGCCAGCAGCTTAGGTCAGGGCACGAGAAAACTGTTTTTT.

This chain connects TRBV27 to TRBJ2-3, with 8 bases matching TRBD2. CDR1 is MNHEY and CDR2 is SMNVEV in the germline V gene (reference sequence). The CDR3 has 15 amino acids. Trimming removed 2 bases from V and 1 base from J; junction bases left unmatched: 2. The CDR3 region has the DNA TGTGCCAGCAGTTTACGGCGGGGGGGCACAGATACGCAGTATTTT. It codes for CASSLRRGGTDTQYF.

The V call is TRBV14, the J call TRBJ2-5, with D perhaps TRBD1 (5 bases). V lost 3 bases and J 2 bases, leaving 16 bases between the germline ends. Germline CDR1 reads SGHDN; CDR2 reads FVKESK. The length of the CDR3 is 16 residues. This chain's CDR3 is CASSHLKGPGQETQYF. The CDR3 nucleotides are TGTGCCAGCAGCCATCTCAAGGGGCCAGGGCAAGAGACCCAGTACTTC.

The genes are TRBV30 and TRBJ1-2; the D is unclear. The CDR3 is 14 residues long. In germline, CDR1 is GTSNPN, CDR2 SVGIG (reference sequence). Trimming pared 2 bases from V and 0 bases from J, leaving 10 bases between. CDR3 residues: CAWSRPVSNYGYTF. In DNA form, the CDR3 reads TGTGCCTGGAGTCGCCCGGTTTCTAACTATGGCTACACCTTC.

The chain carries TRBV9 and TRBJ1-2; D possibly corresponds to TRBD1 (5 bases). This CDR3 is built from 17 residues. V gave up 1 base and J gave up 2 bases, with 18 bases separating them. CDR1 and CDR2 (germline): SGDLS, YYNGEE. CDR3 bases: TGTGCCAGCAGCGTAACCGGGACTCCCCTGGGCAACTATGGCTACACCTTC. Protein: CASSVTGTPLGNYGYTF. Supplemented by reference TRBV9 and TRBJ1-2, the full variable domain reads DSGVTQTPKHLITATGQRVTLRCSPRSGDLSVYWYQQSLDQGLQFLIQYYNGEERAKGNILERFSAQQFPDLHSELNLSSLELGDSALYFCASSVTGTPLGNYGYTFGSGTRLTVV.

The chain has TRBV6-5 and TRBJ2-7; TRBD1 might be the D (5 bases). V was pared by 1 base and J by 6 bases, with 10 bases between. Looked up from germline, CDR1 is MNHEY and CDR2 is SVGAGI. The CDR3 loop spans 13 amino acids. The CDR3 spells CASSYLTRVEQYF. CDR3 coding DNA: TGTGCCAGCAGTTACTTAACCAGGGTCGAGCAGTACTTC.